The present T cell receptor beta chain was sequenced within a study of blood T cell dynamics during melanoma immunotherapy. Time point described: week 3, after first cycle of checkpoint inhibitor. Samples come from before therapy and from week 3 after the first blockade cycle. Patients had no prior systemic cancer treatment, immunosuppressants or other active cancers. This CDR3 spans 15 amino acids. Germline V gene lookup returns CDR1 MNHNY and CDR2 SVGAGI (reference sequence). The V end lost 2 bases, the J end lost 6 bases, and 17 bases lay between the germline ends. DNA loading was fixed at about 360 ng for all bulk PBMC samples. Repertoires were generated with immunoSEQ multiplex PCR, while TCRdb's copy carries only in-frame clones and drops some. Among about 4,900 clones listed, about nine tenths were seen once.

This receptor was identified in a human donor with melanoma. The chain couples TRBV6-6 to TRBJ2-7; tentatively, D is TRBD2 (5 bases). The material sequenced was blood, taken from a patient treated with checkpoint blockade. As DNA, the CDR3 is TGTGCCAGCAGTTACGGAGGTGGGAGTATCGGCGAGCAGTACTTC. Translating it yields CASSYGGGSIGEQYF.